The 8 T cell receptor beta chains below all came from one sample that was sequenced in a study of shared clonotypes between healthy human individuals. Generated by immunoSEQ multiplex PCR, the TCRdb table keeps only in-frame clones and is missing some. The sample lists approximately 530,000 clones; 90% to 97% were seen once. What was sequenced was naive CD4+ T cells sorted from blood. Stated subset: CD45RA+ positively selected. The receptors come from a woman aged 30 to 39 in good health.

The V gene is TRBV19, the J gene TRBJ2-1, with a weak D call TRBD1 (6 bases). Germline loops: CDR1 LNHDA, CDR2 SQIVND (reference sequence). V was shortened by 3 bases and J by 2 bases, with 8 bases between the two germline ends. There are 14 residues in the CDR3. CDR3 sequence: CASSIQGTYNEQFF. CDR3 nucleotide sequence: TGTGCCAGTAGTATCCAGGGGACCTACAATGAGCAGTTCTTC.

The V and J genes are TRBV28 and TRBJ2-3, with TRBD2 identical over 11 bases. Germline lookup yields CDR1 MDHEN and CDR2 SYDVKM. V lost 2 bases and J lost 2; bases outside the gene matches: 3. The CDR3 has 16 residues. CDR3 region: CASSLVSGRVTDTQYF. CDR3 bases: TGTGCCAGCAGTTTAGTTAGCGGGAGGGTCACAGATACGCAGTATTTT.

The chain employs TRBV27 and TRBJ2-5, with D possibly matching TRBD2 (5 bases). TRBJ2-7 explains the end of the DNA better; the J call may be wrong. Germline V gives CDR1 MNHEY, CDR2 SMNVEV (reference sequence). This CDR3 is 17 amino acids long. The CDR3 sequence is CASTSTREGKSSYEQYF. Written as DNA, the CDR3 is TGTGCCAGCACTTCCACGAGAGAGGGTAAATCCTCCTACGAGCAGTACTTC.

A single count supports this clone. This chain connects TRBV28 to TRBJ2-7; TRBD2 aligns across 7 bases. V dropped 6 bases and J dropped 5; count of bases not matched to a gene: 13. The CDR3 length is 15 residues. Germline CDR1 reads MDHEN; CDR2 reads SYDVKM. The CDR3 sequence is CASRRGGERVDEQYF. Here the CDR3 DNA reads TGTGCCAGCAGGCGTGGGGGGGAGAGGGTAGACGAGCAGTACTTC. Supplemented by reference TRBV28 and TRBJ2-7, the full variable domain reads DVKVTQSSRYLVKRTGEKVFLECVQDMDHENMFWYRQDPGLGLRLIYFSYDVKMKEKGDIPEGYSVSREKKERFSLILESASTNQTSMYLCASRRGGERVDEQYFGPGTRLTVT.

The chain combines TRBV4-1 with TRBJ2-7, with 9 positions matching TRBD1. This CDR3 contains 15 residues. Germline loops: CDR1 MGHRA, CDR2 YSYEKL. V was clipped by 4 bases and J by 6 bases; unmatched bases: 10. The CDR3 nucleotides read TGCGCCAGCAGCCTTCACCTCGGGACAGGGCGCGAGCAGTACTTC. It is translated as CASSLHLGTGREQYF.

The chain recombines TRBV7-8 with TRBJ1-4, with TRBD1 matching over 7 bases. CDR3 length: 16 residues. In germline, CDR1 is SGHVS, CDR2 FQNEAQ. V shed 3 bases and J 5 bases; nucleotides not matched to a gene: 9. DNA for the CDR3: TGTGCCAGCAGCTTCATCCGGGACAGACCAAATGAAAAACTGTTTTTT. As protein: CASSFIRDRPNEKLFF.

J is TRBJ2-5 and V is TRBV28; D is uncertain. The end of the DNA is better explained by TRBJ2-7, so the J call may be wrong. The CDR3 length is 13 residues. CDR1 is MDHEN and CDR2 is SYDVKM in the germline V gene. CDR3 loop: CASSLWESYEQYF. In DNA form, the CDR3 reads TGTGCCAGCAGTTTATGGGAATCCTACGAGCAGTACTTC.

The V gene is TRBV28, the J gene TRBJ2-2, with 7 bases lining up with TRBD1. There are 17 residues in the CDR3. Germline V CDR1 and CDR2: MDHEN, SYDVKM. V lost 6 bases to trimming and J lost 1 base; unmatched junction nucleotides: 11. In DNA, the CDR3 is TGTGCCAGCAGCTTAAATCTGGGACAGCGGAACACCGGGGAGCTGTTTTTT. This sequence encodes CASSLNLGQRNTGELFF.